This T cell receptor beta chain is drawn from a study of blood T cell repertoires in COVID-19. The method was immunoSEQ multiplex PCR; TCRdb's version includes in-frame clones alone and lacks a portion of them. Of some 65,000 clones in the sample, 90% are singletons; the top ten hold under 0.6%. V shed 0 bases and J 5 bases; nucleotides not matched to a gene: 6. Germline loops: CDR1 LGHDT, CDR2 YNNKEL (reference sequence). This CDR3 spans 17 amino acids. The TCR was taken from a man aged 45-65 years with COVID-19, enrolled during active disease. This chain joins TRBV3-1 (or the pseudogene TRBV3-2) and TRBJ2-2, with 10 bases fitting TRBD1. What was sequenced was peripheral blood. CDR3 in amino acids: CASSQERTGGITGELFF. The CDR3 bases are TGTGCCAGCAGCCAAGAGAGGACAGGGGGTATAACCGGGGAGCTGTTTTTT.